Listed here are 8 T cell receptor beta chains from one sample, sequenced in a study of PD-L1 blockade in urothelial cancer (TCRdb year 2017). What this sample's time point label stands for: peripheral blood 6 weeks after treatment start. Receptor libraries were prepared by the immunoSEQ multiplex PCR assay. TCRdb holds this immuneACCESS table with in-frame rearrangements only. Some clones are missing; in checked studies, unresolved V genes explain under half, and the rest has no known cause. The sample profile shows 90,000 to 130,000 clones; approximately 90% of them were found once. The ten largest clones capture approximately 3.8% of the sample. Sequencing used PBMCs, obtained around atezolizumab (anti-PD-L1) treatment. Receptors originate from a man aged 60 to 75 with urothelial cancer.

The V call is TRBV6-6, the J call TRBJ2-3, with a possible D match to TRBD1 (5 bases). With 6 bases removed from V and 4 bases from J, the gap between germline ends came to 8 bases. The CDR3 has 12 residues. CDR1 is MNHNY and CDR2 is SVGAGI in the germline V gene (reference sequence). The CDR3 region is CASSSQADTQYF. As DNA, the CDR3 is TGTGCCAGCAGCTCACAGGCAGATACGCAGTATTTT.

This sequence joins TRBV30 and TRBJ2-3, with D maybe TRBD2 (5 bases). This CDR3 is 15 amino acids long. Between the trimmed V and J ends, which lost 4 bases and 3 bases, there was a span of 17 bases. CDR1 and CDR2 from the germline V gene are GTSNPN and SVGIG (reference sequence). The CDR3 reads CAWKELSGWTDTQYF. The CDR3 DNA reads TGTGCCTGGAAAGAACTTTCGGGGTGGACAGATACGCAGTATTTT. Filled out from reference TRBV30 and TRBJ2-3, the complete variable domain reads SQTIHQWPATLVQPVGSPLSLECTVEGTSNPNLYWYRQAAGRGLQLLFYSVGIGQISSEVPQNLSASRPQDRQFILSSKKLLLSDSGFYLCAWKELSGWTDTQYFGPGTRLTVL.

The chain carries TRBV30 and TRBJ2-1; 9 bases agree with TRBD2. V lost 1 base to trimming and J lost 6 bases; unmatched junction nucleotides: 10. The germline CDR1 and CDR2 sequences are GTSNPN and SVGIG (reference sequence). The CDR3 length is 16 residues. CDR3 loop: CAWSDPGTSPINEQFF. Here the CDR3 DNA reads TGTGCCTGGAGTGACCCCGGGACTAGCCCCATCAATGAGCAGTTCTTC.

The chain uses TRBV20-1 and TRBJ1-5, with D possibly TRBD1 on 6 matching bases. This CDR3 comprises 11 residues. V shed 6 bases and J shed 6 bases, with 9 bases lying between them. Germline V CDR1 and CDR2: DFQATT, SNEGSKA (reference sequence). The DNA of the CDR3 is TGCAGTGCCAGGGGCGGTCAGCCCCAGCATTTT. It is translated as CSARGGQPQHF.

This clone was seen just once. The DNA is omitted, as the CDR3 cannot be located on it reliably, and the CDR3 follows TCRdb's listing. The chain carries TRBV5-6 and TRBJ2-7; TRBD1 was called by the table and not checked on the DNA. Termini included, the CDR3 measures 15 amino acids. Germline CDR1 is SGHDT and CDR2 is YYEEEE. CDR3 loop: CASSFGSGQGYEQYF.

V gene TRBV7-8 combines with J gene TRBJ1-4; 7 bases align to TRBD1. V was pared by 5 bases and J by 4 bases, with 16 bases of the junction left unmatched. This CDR3 spans 18 amino acids. Germline V CDR1 and CDR2: SGHVS, FQNEAQ. CDR3: CASSPYPATGTVNEKLFF. CDR3 DNA: TGTGCCAGCAGCCCATACCCGGCGACGGGGACAGTTAATGAAAAACTGTTTTTT.

The genes are TRBV6-5 and TRBJ2-1, with D unresolved. The germline V and J ends were trimmed by 6 bases and 6 bases, with 15 bases remaining between them. The CDR3 runs to 14 residues. Looked up from germline, CDR1 is MNHEY and CDR2 is SVGAGI. In DNA form, the CDR3 reads TGTGCCAGCAGCCCACTTCGGGTGGGCAATGAGCAGTTCTTC. It specifies CASSPLRVGNEQFF.

The V gene is TRBV6-6, the J gene TRBJ2-1, with 10 bases matching TRBD2. The CDR3 has 16 amino acids. With V trimmed by 6 bases and J by 3 bases, 8 bases remained unmatched. Germline V lookup: CDR1 MNHNY, CDR2 SVGAGI (reference sequence). The CDR3, as DNA: TGTGCCAGCAGGCCCAGCGGGGGGGGGCACTACAATGAGCAGTTCTTC. Translating it yields CASRPSGGGHYNEQFF.